A selection of T cell receptor beta chains follows, all from one sample in a study of shared clonotypes between healthy human individuals. Sequencing was performed with immunoSEQ multiplex PCR; in TCRdb, only in-frame clones are kept and a portion is missing. The sample holds over a million clones, approximately 97% seen once. Source material: naive CD4+ T cells sorted from blood. These receptors all come from a man younger than 40 in good health. Both conserved end residues are part of each CDR3. Fields, in order: clone size, J gene, CDR3 length, D gene, V gene, CDR3 DNA, CDR3 protein. A D gene is named only where the DNA matches it firmly. Only part of the rows carry a size: once, few, many, or a class if the clone is expanded.

clone size: .
J gene: TRBJ1-5
CDR3 length: 13
D gene: TRBD1
V gene: TRBV7-2
CDR3 DNA: TGTGCCAGCAGCTTCCAGGGGGGTCAGCCCCAGCATTTT
CDR3 protein: CASSFQGGQPQHF

clone size: .
J gene: TRBJ2-1
CDR3 length: 13
D gene: .
V gene: TRBV9
CDR3 DNA: TGTGCCAGCAGCGTAGAGGGGGGGGATGAGCAGTTCTTC
CDR3 protein: CASSVEGGDEQFF

clone size: .
J gene: TRBJ1-4
CDR3 length: 14
D gene: .
V gene: TRBV5-6
CDR3 DNA: TGTGCCAGCAGCTTGAGGGCAACTAATGAAAAACTGTTTTTT
CDR3 protein: CASSLRATNEKLFF

clone size: .
J gene: TRBJ2-7
CDR3 length: 15
D gene: TRBD2
V gene: TRBV9
CDR3 DNA: TGTGCCAGCAGCGTGGGGGCGGGAGGGGTCGTTAAGCAGTACTTC
CDR3 protein: CASSVGAGGVVKQYF

clone size: once
J gene: TRBJ2-2
CDR3 length: 19
D gene: TRBD2
V gene: TRBV11-2
CDR3 DNA: TGTGCCAGCAGCTCCTTGGGACTAGCGGGAGGACCAAACACCGGGGAGCTGTTTTTT
CDR3 protein: CASSSLGLAGGPNTGELFF

clone size: .
J gene: TRBJ2-1
CDR3 length: 13
D gene: .
V gene: TRBV10-3
CDR3 DNA: TGTGCCGTAGGACAGAGCCTCTACAATGAGCAGTTCTTC
CDR3 protein: CAVGQSLYNEQFF

clone size: .
J gene: TRBJ1-2
CDR3 length: 13
D gene: .
V gene: TRBV11-2
CDR3 DNA: TGTGCCAGCAGCTTAGACGTTAACTATGGCTACACCTTC
CDR3 protein: CASSLDVNYGYTF

clone size: .
J gene: TRBJ1-2
CDR3 length: 14
D gene: .
V gene: TRBV2
CDR3 DNA: TGTGCCAGCAGTGAACAGGGAGAGCTCTATGGCTACACCTTC
CDR3 protein: CASSEQGELYGYTF

clone size: once
J gene: TRBJ2-7
CDR3 length: 15
D gene: TRBD2
V gene: TRBV5-5
CDR3 DNA: TGTGCCAGCAGCCCTTATGGCGGGAGGGTCTACGAGCAGTACTTC
CDR3 protein: CASSPYGGRVYEQYF

clone size: .
J gene: TRBJ1-1
CDR3 length: 14
D gene: .
V gene: TRBV19
CDR3 DNA: TGTGCCAGTAGTATAGTGGTCAGGGGAACAGAAGCTTTCTTT
CDR3 protein: CASSIVVRGTEAFF

clone size: .
J gene: TRBJ1-6
CDR3 length: 15
D gene: .
V gene: TRBV5-1
CDR3 DNA: TGCGCCAGCAGCTTGGGAGGGCGGGGGAGATCACCCCTCCACTTT
CDR3 protein: CASSLGGRGRSPLHF

clone size: .
J gene: TRBJ2-7
CDR3 length: 16
D gene: TRBD2
V gene: TRBV11-2
CDR3 DNA: TGTGCCAGCAGCTTCCCCCAGACTAGCGGAGCCTACGAGCAGTACTTC
CDR3 protein: CASSFPQTSGAYEQYF

clone size: .
J gene: TRBJ2-3
CDR3 length: 13
D gene: .
V gene: TRBV5-6
CDR3 DNA: TGTGCCAGCAGCTTGGCCTTCGCAGATACGCAGTATTTT
CDR3 protein: CASSLAFADTQYF

clone size: .
J gene: TRBJ2-3
CDR3 length: 15
D gene: TRBD2
V gene: TRBV5-4
CDR3 DNA: TGTGCCAGCAGCTTGACTAGCGGGAGGGCAGATACGCAGTATTTT
CDR3 protein: CASSLTSGRADTQYF

clone size: few
J gene: TRBJ2-3
CDR3 length: 13
D gene: .
V gene: TRBV5-1
CDR3 DNA: TGCGCCAGCAGCTTGGGGTTCACAGATACGCAGTATTTT
CDR3 protein: CASSLGFTDTQYF

clone size: .
J gene: TRBJ2-4
CDR3 length: 20
D gene: TRBD1
V gene: TRBV4-1
CDR3 DNA: TGCGCCAGCAGCCAAGCATTTCCCCGGGACAGGTTATTAGCCAAAAACATTCAGTACTTC
CDR3 protein: CASSQAFPRDRLLAKNIQYF

clone size: once
J gene: TRBJ2-1
CDR3 length: 12
D gene: .
V gene: TRBV6-1
CDR3 DNA: TGTGCCAGCGCCAGGATTTACAATGAGCAGTTCTTC
CDR3 protein: CASARIYNEQFF

clone size: .
J gene: TRBJ1-4
CDR3 length: 13
D gene: .
V gene: TRBV5-6
CDR3 DNA: TGTGCCAGCAGCTTGGCAGGGTGGGAAAAACTGTTTTTT
CDR3 protein: CASSLAGWEKLFF

clone size: once
J gene: TRBJ1-2
CDR3 length: 17
D gene: .
V gene: TRBV18
CDR3 DNA: TGTGCCAGCTCACCCGCCGTCAGGGGTGCTGGGCCTCATGGCTACACCTTC
CDR3 protein: CASSPAVRGAGPHGYTF

clone size: .
J gene: TRBJ2-7
CDR3 length: 15
D gene: .
V gene: TRBV5-1
CDR3 DNA: TGCGCCAGCAGCTTCACACGACAGGTACTGAGCGAGCAGTACTTC
CDR3 protein: CASSFTRQVLSEQYF

clone size: .
J gene: TRBJ1-1
CDR3 length: 11
D gene: TRBD1
V gene: TRBV20-1
CDR3 DNA: TGCAGTGCCGACAGGGTACCTGAAGCTTTCTTT
CDR3 protein: CSADRVPEAFF

clone size: .
J gene: TRBJ2-3
CDR3 length: 12
D gene: .
V gene: TRBV28
CDR3 DNA: TGTGCCAGCAGTTTATCAGTTTTGGCGCAGTATTTT
CDR3 protein: CASSLSVLAQYF

clone size: .
J gene: TRBJ2-1
CDR3 length: 15
D gene: TRBD2
V gene: TRBV9
CDR3 DNA: TGTGCCAGCAGCCCTGGGGGAGGGGCGCAGAATGAGCAGTTCTTC
CDR3 protein: CASSPGGGAQNEQFF

clone size: .
J gene: TRBJ2-7
CDR3 length: 14
D gene: TRBD1
V gene: TRBV5-1
CDR3 DNA: TGCGCCAGCAGTCCGGGACAGGGGTCCTACGAGCAGTACTTC
CDR3 protein: CASSPGQGSYEQYF

clone size: once
J gene: TRBJ1-2
CDR3 length: 16
D gene: TRBD1
V gene: TRBV12-5
CDR3 DNA: TGTGCTAGTGGCATTCGGATAGGGGGCATTTCGGGAGGCTACACCTTC
CDR3 protein: CASGIRIGGISGGYTF

clone size: .
J gene: TRBJ2-7
CDR3 length: 15
D gene: .
V gene: TRBV6-5
CDR3 DNA: TGTGCCAGCAGTATTACATCCGGGCGCTCTCCCGAGCAGTACTTC
CDR3 protein: CASSITSGRSPEQYF

clone size: .
J gene: TRBJ2-1
CDR3 length: 17
D gene: TRBD1
V gene: TRBV28
CDR3 DNA: TGTGCCAGCAGTTTTTCTCGGGGACAGGGGATCTACAATGAGCAGTTCTTC
CDR3 protein: CASSFSRGQGIYNEQFF

clone size: .
J gene: TRBJ2-7
CDR3 length: 15
D gene: TRBD2
V gene: TRBV5-1
CDR3 DNA: TGCGCCAGCAGATTCACTAGCGGGCCAAAGAACGAGCAGTACTTC
CDR3 protein: CASRFTSGPKNEQYF

clone size: once
J gene: TRBJ2-7
CDR3 length: 13
D gene: TRBD2
V gene: TRBV11-2
CDR3 DNA: TGTGCCAGCAGCCCACTAGCGGAGTACGAGCAGTACTTC
CDR3 protein: CASSPLAEYEQYF

clone size: .
J gene: TRBJ2-3
CDR3 length: 13
D gene: .
V gene: TRBV5-6
CDR3 DNA: TGTGCCAGCAGCTTTTACGTTGGAGATACGCAGTATTTT
CDR3 protein: CASSFYVGDTQYF

clone size: .
J gene: TRBJ2-5
CDR3 length: 14
D gene: .
V gene: TRBV14
CDR3 DNA: TGTGCCAGCAGCCCAGGATGGAGCAGGGAGACCCAGTACTTC
CDR3 protein: CASSPGWSRETQYF